This T cell receptor beta chain was captured in a study of graft-versus-host responses after intestinal transplantation. Overall study context: As for transplant type, recipients had multivisceral, liver-intestinal, or isolated intestinal grafts. Anti-thymocyte globulin induction, then tacrolimus and steroids for two to four years, went to all recipients.

Assay used: immunoSEQ multiplex PCR; TCRdb lists only in-frame clones, some missing. This sample yields 10,000 or so clones, of which just under 30% are seen a single time; around 3.5% belongs to the top ten. Germline assignment: CDR1 SGHKS and CDR2 YYEKEE (reference sequence). V lost 4 bases, J lost 1 base, and 7 bases stayed unmatched. The CDR3 extends over 15 amino acids. Responder CD3+CD4+ and CD3+CD8+ cells that were proliferating and CFSE-low were sorted after the reaction. Study outcomes and limitations: Within the allografts of patients who had graft-donor T cell macrochimerism, graft-versus-host to host-versus-graft clonal ratios were high.

This clonotype was sampled from a human patient who received an intestinal transplant. The chain recombines TRBV5-5 with TRBJ1-1, with 7 bases fitting TRBD1. Specimen: alloreactive CD4+ T cells from a mixed lymphocyte reaction culture, collected before intestinal transplant. Stated subset: CFSE-low proliferating T cells sorted from roughly 6-day pre-transplant mixed lymphocyte reaction (GvH or HvG direction). For the CDR3, the DNA is TGTGCCAGCAGCGGTGGGACAGTTGGGAACACTGAAGCTTTCTTT. This codes for CASSGGTVGNTEAFF.